The sequence of this T cell receptor (beta chain) was determined in a study of CD8 T cell repertoires and HIV-1 epitope variants. Turning to the study itself: Twenty-five autologous and known Gag and Nef epitope variant peptides each stimulated T cells separately. Tested: three Gag epitope families, Nef HW9 and YT9.

The V end was cut by 2 bases, the J end by 8 bases, with 4 bases between. The CDR3 is 12 amino acids. Germline assignment: CDR1 MDHEN and CDR2 SYDVKM. Assay used: immunoSEQ multiplex PCR; TCRdb lists only in-frame clones, some missing. The sample carries more than 2,000 clones, around two thirds recorded once. Study-wide results and limits: Nef KF9 drew roughly five clonotypes and HW9 one, without TAALDMSHF responses. Under 10 TCR beta clonotypes were antigen-specific, six apparently recognizing autologous or escape variants.

With respect to this clone: The target antigen is unknown.

Sequenced material: cultured CD8+ T cells derived from PBMCs. The chain joins TRBV28 to TRBJ1-6, with no clear D. The sequence was obtained from a male donor with HIV. The CDR3 sequence: CASSLGDSPLHF. In DNA, the CDR3 is TGTGCCAGCAGTTTAGGGGATTCACCCCTCCACTTT. Combining the CDR3 with reference TRBV28 and TRBJ1-6 gives the whole variable domain DVKVTQSSRYLVKRTGEKVFLECVQDMDHENMFWYRQDPGLGLRLIYFSYDVKMKEKGDIPEGYSVSREKKERFSLILESASTNQTSMYLCASSLGDSPLHFGNGTRLTVT.